This T cell receptor (delta chain) was found in a study of gamma-delta T cells after stem cell transplantation. With regard to this clone: A much larger clone sits a single nucleotide away, making a read error possible.

TCRdb re-analyzed the RT-PCR reads via CATT. The table includes some 2,500 delta-chain clones, approximately 7.6% detected once. This receptor was identified in a human donor. It is not recorded whose cells these are; they may come from a transplant donor. The material sequenced was gamma-delta T cells.

The CDR3 bases are TGTGCCTGTGACACCGTTGGGGCTTCCTCATCCAACCTACTGGGTGGGAATAAACTCATCTTT. It specifies CACDTVGASSSNLLGGNKLIF. The chain uses TRDV2 and TRDJ1; the D gene could be TRDD2 or TRDD3 (6 bases each). V lost 0 bases and J 6 bases, leaving 34 bases between the germline ends. The length of the CDR3 is 21 residues. Germline loops: CDR1 GEAIGNYY, CDR2 EKD.